The 14 T cell receptor beta chains given below trace back to one sample, sequenced in a study of technical replicates of blood from a few donors. Sequencing was performed with immunoSEQ multiplex PCR; in TCRdb, only in-frame clones are kept and a portion is missing. The sample holds tens of thousands of clones, approximately 80% seen once. Sample: PBMCs. These receptors all come from a human donor in good health. Some clones in this sample may be carry-over from other donors' samples.

This clone was counted a few times. The chain links TRBV29-1 to TRBJ2-5; perhaps TRBD2 as D (7 bases). The CDR3 sequence is 13 residues long. V was trimmed by 2 bases and J by 5 bases, leaving 12 bases between them. Germline loops: CDR1 SQVTM, CDR2 ANQGSEA. The CDR3 is CSVEPRGAETQYF. The DNA for the CDR3 is TGCAGCGTTGAACCCCGGGGGGCGGAGACCCAGTACTTC.

This sequence joins TRBV7-2 and TRBJ2-7, with 8 nucleotides matching TRBD2. CDR1 is SGHTA, CDR2 FQGNSA, per germline. This CDR3 contains 13 residues. With V trimmed by 5 bases and J by 5 bases, 5 bases remained unmatched. The CDR3, as DNA: TGTGCCAGCAGCGTAGGACTAGCCGACGAGCAGTACTTC. Amino acid sequence: CASSVGLADEQYF.

The V call is TRBV11-2, the J call TRBJ1-2, with D possibly TRBD1 on 6 matching bases. Germline CDR1 and CDR2: SGHAT and FQNNGV. This CDR3 is built from 14 residues. The germline V and J ends were trimmed by 2 bases and 4 bases, with 11 bases remaining between them. The CDR3 bases are TGTGCCAGCAGCTTAACCGGACAGATCTATGGCTACACCTTC. It encodes CASSLTGQIYGYTF.

The chain employs TRBV18 and TRBJ2-2, with D possibly matching TRBD1 (6 bases). The CDR3 totals 14 residues. The V end was cut by 5 bases, the J end by 6 bases, with 13 bases between. From germline, CDR1 is KGHSH and CDR2 LQKENI. In DNA form, the CDR3 reads TGTGCCAGCTCATCAACAGGGTTAGCCGGGGAGCTGTTTTTT. Encoded protein: CASSSTGLAGELFF.

This sequence joins TRBV7-2 and TRBJ2-5; 11 bases match TRBD2. The junction had 10 bases not matched to a gene; V was cut back by 5 bases and J by 2 bases. The CDR3 extends over 17 amino acids. Germline-derived CDR1 and CDR2 are SGHTA and FQGNSA. CDR3 sequence reads: CASSPLSGRARQETQYF. CDR3 nucleotides: TGTGCCAGCAGCCCTCTTAGCGGGAGGGCGAGGCAAGAGACCCAGTACTTC.

The chain has TRBV30 and TRBJ1-3; 8 nucleotides agree with TRBD1. The germline V gene encodes CDR1 GTSNPN and CDR2 SVGIG (reference sequence). Trimming removed 3 bases from V and 8 bases from J; junction bases left unmatched: 6. The CDR3 runs to 13 residues. The CDR3 here is CAWSPGQGDTIYF. Written as DNA, the CDR3 is TGTGCCTGGAGCCCCGGACAGGGAGACACCATATATTTT. Combining the CDR3 with reference TRBV30 and TRBJ1-3 gives the whole variable domain SQTIHQWPATLVQPVGSPLSLECTVEGTSNPNLYWYRQAAGRGLQLLFYSVGIGQISSEVPQNLSASRPQDRQFILSSKKLLLSDSGFYLCAWSPGQGDTIYFGEGSWLTVV.

This clone came up a few times. The chain carries TRBV19 and TRBJ1-3, with TRBD1 identical over 8 bases. Germline V gene lookup returns CDR1 LNHDA and CDR2 SQIVND (reference sequence). CDR3 length equals 13 residues. Losses at the gene ends were 6 bases for V and 3 bases for J; bases not matched to a gene: 1. In nucleotides, the CDR3 is TGTGCCAGTAGGGGGACAGGTGGAAACACCATATATTTT. Translation gives CASRGTGGNTIYF.

V usage is TRBV13 and J usage is TRBJ2-5; 9 bases align to TRBD1. Germline CDR1 reads PRHDT; CDR2 reads FYEKMQ (reference sequence). The CDR3 extends over 14 amino acids. Losses at the gene ends were 4 bases for V and 9 bases for J; bases not matched to a gene: 9. The CDR3 spells CASSWRTGEGAQYF. The CDR3 region has the DNA TGTGCCAGCAGCTGGCGGACAGGGGAAGGGGCCCAGTACTTC.

The chain is built from TRBV6-1 and TRBJ1-1; D gene ambiguous. CDR1 MNHNS and CDR2 SASEGT come from the germline V gene. V lost 7 bases to trimming and J lost 0 bases, with 9 bases between them. The CDR3 runs to 13 residues. The CDR3 loop is CASNPLLNTEAFF. In nucleotides, the CDR3 is TGTGCCAGCAACCCACTCCTGAACACTGAAGCTTTCTTT.

CDR3 sequence (DNA): TGCGCCAGCAGCTTGGATCCGGGAGCGGCATCACCCCTCCACTTT. The encoded protein is CASSLDPGAASPLHF. This rearrangement joins TRBV5-1 to TRBJ1-6; no definite D call. CDR3 size: 15 residues. V dropped 0 bases and J dropped 10 bases, with 14 bases sitting between them. Per germline, CDR1 SGHRS and CDR2 YFSETQ.

This chain connects TRBV5-6 to TRBJ2-1, with 8 bases identical to TRBD2. Trimming removed 0 bases from V and 0 bases from J; junction bases left unmatched: 5. CDR1 and CDR2 from the germline V gene are SGHDT and YYEEEE. This CDR3 has 17 residues. The CDR3 is CASSLAGGGYSYNEQFF. CDR3 bases: TGTGCCAGCAGCTTGGCTGGCGGGGGGTACTCCTACAATGAGCAGTTCTTC.

The genes are TRBV19 and TRBJ2-2; maybe TRBD2 (5 bases). From germline, CDR1 is LNHDA and CDR2 SQIVND (reference sequence). The CDR3 contains 13 residues. V was clipped by 7 bases and J by 3 bases, with 9 bases between them. CDR3 sequence (DNA): TGTGCCAGTAAGCAGGAGGACACCGGGGAGCTGTTTTTT. It specifies CASKQEDTGELFF.

This rearrangement joins TRBV10-3 to TRBJ2-7, with TRBD2 matching 11 bases. J gave up 3 bases and V 7 bases, and 5 bases lay outside the gene matches. The CDR3 loop spans 14 amino acids. CDR1 ENHRY and CDR2 SYGVKD come from the germline V gene. The CDR3, as DNA: TGTGCCATCACCGGGACTAGCGGAGGCTACGAGCAGTACTTC. It specifies CAITGTSGGYEQYF.

The chain employs TRBV30 and TRBJ2-5, with TRBD2 matching over 9 bases. Per germline, CDR1 GTSNPN and CDR2 SVGIG (reference sequence). This CDR3 region has 12 residues. Trimming removed 8 bases from V and 4 bases from J; junction bases left unmatched: 5. The CDR3 nucleotides read TGTGCCACCAAACTAGCGGGAGAGACCCAGTACTTC. As protein: CATKLAGETQYF.